These 25 T cell receptor beta chains share one sample of origin, sequenced in a study of identical twins. TCRdb ran MiXCR on the 5' RACE reads and lists one entry per CDR3 protein. The data show roughly 770,000 distinct CDR3 sequences, over 15% seen once. The data also belong to a second study, concerning T cells expressing NK-cell markers.

Sequenced input: PBMCs. These receptors originate from a woman under 30 in good health.

The chain recombines TRBV20-1 with TRBJ2-2; D is unresolved. CDR1 is DFQATT, CDR2 SNEGSKA, per germline (reference sequence). This CDR3 region has 14 residues. V gave up 5 bases and J gave up 1 base, with 11 bases separating them. CDR3 sequence reads: CSAPLSLNTGELFF. CDR3 coding DNA: TGCAGTGCTCCCCTCTCACTGAACACCGGGGAGCTGTTTTTT.

This clonotype turned up a few times. The chain has TRBV2 and TRBJ2-3; tentatively, D is TRBD2 (6 bases). The CDR3 sequence is 16 residues long. Germline-derived CDR1 and CDR2 are SNHLY and FYNNEI. Trimming removed 6 bases at V and 8 bases at J, with 24 bases between. The CDR3 here is CASSVLFRDSAGTQYF. The CDR3 DNA reads as TGTGCCAGCAGCGTCCTCTTCCGGGACTCCGCCGGTACGCAGTATTTT.

This clonotype showed up just a few times. CDR3 in DNA: TGTGCCAGCAGCATAACAGTCTTCGCCTACGAGCAGTACTTC. Protein: CASSITVFAYEQYF. The chain uses TRBV7-2 and TRBJ2-7; D is undetermined. Germline values: CDR1 SGHTA, CDR2 FQGNSA. The V end lost 5 bases, the J end lost 2 bases, and 13 bases lay between the germline ends. The CDR3 extends over 14 amino acids.

This clonotype was observed a handful of times. V is TRBV5-1 and J is TRBJ2-7; D possibly corresponds to TRBD1 (6 bases). CDR1 is SGHRS and CDR2 is YFSETQ in the germline V gene. Trimming removed 2 bases from V and 4 bases from J, with 13 bases in between. The CDR3 spans 14 residues. CDR3 in DNA: TGCGCCAGCAGCTTTCAACAGGGTAGTTACGAGCAGTACTTC. As protein: CASSFQQGSYEQYF.

The V call is TRBV27, the J call TRBJ1-1; no clear D. The germline V gene has CDR1 MNHEY and CDR2 SMNVEV (reference sequence). The CDR3 covers 14 residues. Deletions cut 5 bases from V and 0 bases from J, with 10 bases between. DNA for the CDR3: TGTGCCAGCAGTGCCTTCCAGATGAACACTGAAGCTTTCTTT. Residues: CASSAFQMNTEAFF.

The V and J genes are TRBV4-3 and TRBJ2-1; D is uncertain. The germline CDR1 and CDR2 sequences are LGHNA and YSLEER. Trimming cost V 0 bases and J 5 bases, with 5 bases left between them. This CDR3 spans 13 amino acids. This chain's CDR3 is CASSQETNNEQFF. In nucleotides, the CDR3 is TGCGCCAGCAGCCAAGAAACCAACAATGAGCAGTTCTTC.

The chain recombines TRBV12-3 or TRBV12-4 with TRBJ1-1; a possible D gene is TRBD1 (6 bases). The V and J ends lost 3 bases and 3 bases respectively, with 17 bases between them. There are 16 residues in the CDR3. Here the CDR3 reads CASSLLGGRSHTEAFF. In nucleotides, the CDR3 is TGTGCCAGCAGTTTGCTGGGGGGGCGGTCCCACACTGAAGCTTTCTTT.

The rearrangement links TRBV10-1 to TRBJ2-7; D is unclear. Germline-derived CDR1 and CDR2 are WNHNN and SYGVQD (reference sequence). The CDR3 loop spans 13 amino acids. V lost 4 bases to trimming and J lost 5 bases, with 12 bases between them. CDR3 protein: CASSGRLAHEQYF. CDR3 coding DNA: TGCGCCAGCAGTGGTAGATTGGCCCACGAGCAGTACTTC.

The rearrangement joins TRBV6-1 to TRBJ2-1; a weak D match, TRBD2 (6 bases). The V gene's germline CDR1 is MNHNS and CDR2 SASEGT. The V and J ends lost 6 bases and 5 bases respectively, with 20 bases between them. This CDR3 is 16 amino acids long. CDR3 loop: CASSSFRGGLNNEQFF. DNA for the CDR3: TGTGCCAGCAGCAGCTTCCGGGGAGGCCTTAACAATGAGCAGTTCTTC.

V gene TRBV5-1 combines with J gene TRBJ2-3; 10 bases are shared with TRBD2. Germline assignment: CDR1 SGHRS and CDR2 YFSETQ. The CDR3 loop spans 15 amino acids. V lost 2 bases, J lost 9 bases, and 9 bases stayed unmatched. The CDR3 nucleotides are TGCGCCAGCAGCTTTGGGGCTAGCGGGGGCGAGACGCAGTATTTT. It encodes CASSFGASGGETQYF.

The chain links TRBV9 to TRBJ2-1; unclear D gene. CDR1 is SGDLS, CDR2 YYNGEE, per germline. The CDR3 spans 15 residues. Trimming took off 4 bases at V and 7 bases at J, with 18 bases between the two ends. In DNA form, the CDR3 reads TGTGCCAGCAGCAGTGGGGATCCACGAAATAATGAGCAGTTCTTC. Translated: CASSSGDPRNNEQFF.

Here the CDR3 DNA reads TGCAGTGCTAGAGATCTAAAGGGGTTGAGGGGCTACACCTTC. Protein: CSARDLKGLRGYTF. The V gene is TRBV20-1, the J gene TRBJ1-2; TRBD1 is a possible D gene (5 bases). CDR3 length equals 14 residues. The V gene's germline CDR1 is DFQATT and CDR2 SNEGSKA (reference sequence). Between the trimmed V and J ends, which lost 0 bases and 8 bases, there was a span of 16 bases.

V and J are TRBV20-1 and TRBJ2-2; weak D call: TRBD2 (6 bases). Germline CDR1 and CDR2: DFQATT and SNEGSKA (reference sequence). The CDR3 covers 14 residues. With 0 bases removed from V and 4 bases from J, the gap between germline ends came to 9 bases. In DNA form, the CDR3 reads TGCAGTGCTAGAGAAATGACTAGCACCGGGGAGCTGTTTTTT. Amino acid sequence: CSAREMTSTGELFF.

The J gene is TRBJ1-1, the V gene TRBV29-1; D not resolved. The CDR3 consists of 14 residues. Trimming stripped 2 bases from V and 1 base from J, with 11 bases between. Germline CDR1 reads SQVTM; CDR2 reads ANQGSEA. This chain's CDR3 is CSVEREAQNTEAFF. The CDR3 nucleotides are TGCAGCGTTGAAAGGGAGGCTCAGAACACTGAAGCTTTCTTT.

The chain has TRBV6-1 and TRBJ2-3, with D tentatively TRBD2 (6 bases). The length of the CDR3 is 14 residues. CDR1 and CDR2 (germline): MNHNS, SASEGT. V gave up 6 bases and J gave up 4 bases, with 14 bases separating them. CDR3 amino acids: CASRPGTYSDTQYF. DNA of the CDR3: TGTGCCAGCAGACCTGGGACTTACTCAGATACGCAGTATTTT.

The chain carries TRBV4-3 and TRBJ2-7; D gene ambiguous. The length of the CDR3 is 13 residues. V lost 1 base, J lost 4 bases, and 8 bases lay in between. CDR1 and CDR2 from the germline V gene are LGHNA and YSLEER. As DNA, the CDR3 is TGCGCCAGCAGCCAAGTTCTTAATTACGAGCAGTACTTC. It yields the protein CASSQVLNYEQYF.

This clonotype was detected only a few times. The V call is TRBV20-1, the J call TRBJ2-5; D gene ambiguous. Germline values: CDR1 DFQATT, CDR2 SNEGSKA (reference sequence). The CDR3 runs to 11 residues. The germline V and J ends were trimmed by 3 bases and 4 bases, with 6 bases remaining between them. The CDR3, as DNA: TGCAGTGCTAGGTTACTAGAGACCCAGTACTTC. Its protein is CSARLLETQYF.

This clonotype has a handful of counts. This chain connects TRBV6-1 to TRBJ2-1; D gene ambiguous. Germline CDR1 is MNHNS and CDR2 is SASEGT. CDR3 size: 14 residues. Trimming stripped 7 bases from V and 5 bases from J, with 15 bases between. CDR3 sequence: CASKGYPLNNEQFF. The CDR3 DNA sequence: TGTGCCAGCAAGGGCTACCCCTTGAACAATGAGCAGTTCTTC.

The table lists this clonotype with a few counts. Written as DNA, the CDR3 is TGTGCCAGCAGCCCTGGTACAGCCCCTGGGGCCAACGTCCTGACTTTC. This translates into CASSPGTAPGANVLTF. The V gene is TRBV27, the J gene TRBJ2-6; D gene uncertain. The V gene's germline CDR1 is MNHEY and CDR2 SMNVEV (reference sequence). Trimming removed 6 bases from V and 2 bases from J, with 14 bases in between. This CDR3 spans 16 amino acids.

This chain connects TRBV5-1 to TRBJ1-2; the D gene is possibly TRBD1 (5 bases). The length of the CDR3 is 15 residues. CDR1 is SGHRS, CDR2 YFSETQ, per germline. Between the trimmed V and J ends, which lost 0 bases and 3 bases, there was a span of 12 bases. In DNA form, the CDR3 reads TGCGCCAGCAGCTTGGCCGCAGACAGCTACTATGGCTACACCTTC. The encoded protein is CASSLAADSYYGYTF.

V and J are TRBV20-1 and TRBJ2-7, with 8 bases matching TRBD2. Germline lookup yields CDR1 DFQATT and CDR2 SNEGSKA (reference sequence). The CDR3 sequence is 14 residues long. The V segment lost 1 base and the J segment 5 bases; nucleotides outside the gene matches: 7. The CDR3 sequence: CSARAGGGMDEQYF. The CDR3 DNA reads as TGCAGTGCTAGAGCCGGGGGGGGAATGGACGAGCAGTACTTC.

The sample holds many counts of this clonotype. This rearrangement joins TRBV5-1 to TRBJ2-3, with D perhaps matching TRBD2 (5 bases). The V gene lost 4 bases and the J gene lost 2 bases, with 11 bases spanning the gap. Germline V gene sequence: CDR1 SGHRS, CDR2 YFSETQ. CDR3 size: 14 residues. This chain's CDR3 is CASSAGLITDTQYF. CDR3 DNA sequence: TGCGCCAGCAGCGCCGGACTTATCACAGATACGCAGTATTTT.

This clonotype was detected only a few times. This sequence joins TRBV10-3 and TRBJ2-1, with 11 positions matching TRBD1. Trimming cost V 4 bases and J 8 bases; bases outside gene matches: 4. CDR1 ENHRY and CDR2 SYGVKD come from the germline V gene. This CDR3 comprises 14 residues. CDR3 region: CAISGTGGGYEQFF. The CDR3 nucleotides are TGTGCCATCAGTGGGACAGGGGGCGGGTATGAGCAGTTCTTC.

CDR3 bases: TGTGCCAGCAGCGAAGGCCCGCTAGCTACAGATACGCAGTATTTT. Its translation: CASSEGPLATDTQYF. The chain is built from TRBV7-6 and TRBJ2-3, with D tentatively TRBD2 (5 bases). Deletions cut 5 bases from V and 3 bases from J, with 15 bases between. CDR1 is SGHVS, CDR2 FNYEAQ, per germline. CDR3 size: 15 residues.

This clonotype occurred a few times. The gene calls are TRBV11-2 and TRBJ1-2, with a tentative D call TRBD1 (6 bases). Germline V gene lookup returns CDR1 SGHAT and CDR2 FQNNGV. V was shortened by 5 bases and J by 6 bases, with 16 bases between the two germline ends. This CDR3 spans 14 amino acids. CDR3: CASSASQGKDGYTF. DNA of the CDR3: TGTGCCAGCAGCGCCTCACAGGGTAAAGATGGCTACACCTTC. Together with reference TRBV11-2 and TRBJ1-2, the CDR3 gives the full variable domain: EAGVAQSPRYKIIEKRQSVAFWCNPISGHATLYWYQQILGQGPKLLIQFQNNGVVDDSQLPKDRFSAERLKGVDSTLKIQPAKLEDSAVYLCASSASQGKDGYTFGSGTRLTVV.